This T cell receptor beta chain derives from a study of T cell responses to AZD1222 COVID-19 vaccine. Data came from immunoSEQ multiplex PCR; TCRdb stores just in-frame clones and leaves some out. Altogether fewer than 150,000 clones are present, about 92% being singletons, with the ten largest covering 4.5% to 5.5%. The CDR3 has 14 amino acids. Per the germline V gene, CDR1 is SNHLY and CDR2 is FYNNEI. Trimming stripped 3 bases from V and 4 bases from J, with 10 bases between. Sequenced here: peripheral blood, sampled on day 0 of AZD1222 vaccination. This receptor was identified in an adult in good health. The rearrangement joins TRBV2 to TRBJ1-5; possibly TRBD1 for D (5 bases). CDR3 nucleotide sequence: TGTGCCAGCAGTGAGGGGGTTTTTAATCAGCCCCAGCATTTT. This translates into CASSEGVFNQPQHF.